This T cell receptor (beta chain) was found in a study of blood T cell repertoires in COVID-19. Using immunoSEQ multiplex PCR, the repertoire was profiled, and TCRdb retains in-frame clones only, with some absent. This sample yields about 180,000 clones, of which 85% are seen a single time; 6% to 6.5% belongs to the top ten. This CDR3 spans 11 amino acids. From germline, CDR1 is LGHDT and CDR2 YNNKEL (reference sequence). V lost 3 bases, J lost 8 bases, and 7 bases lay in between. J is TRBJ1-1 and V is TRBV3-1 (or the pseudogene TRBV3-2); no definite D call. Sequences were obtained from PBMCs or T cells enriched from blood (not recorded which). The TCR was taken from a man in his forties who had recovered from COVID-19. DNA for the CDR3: TGTGCCAGCAGCCAGCTAGAGGAAGCTTTCTTT. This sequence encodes CASSQLEEAFF.